The T cell receptor beta chain under discussion was sequenced for a study of blood T cell repertoires in COVID-19. Study information: COVID-19 samples collected from the United States, Italy and Spain covered acute and convalescent phases. From T cells, B-cell-depleted T cells, or PBMCs came the material, which was cDNA or gDNA.

Germline V gene sequence: CDR1 SEHNR, CDR2 FQNEAQ (reference sequence). The length of the CDR3 is 13 residues. With 4 bases clipped from V and 14 bases from J, the junction kept 8 bases outside the gene matches. Authors' data handling: Scientists estimated how many nucleated cells there were by amplifying reference gene primers. Assay used: immunoSEQ multiplex PCR; TCRdb lists only in-frame clones, some missing. That table is the source of V, J and clone size, and D and trimming were worked out from the DNA. Of 95,000 to 120,000 clones in the sample, around 84% are singletons; the top ten hold 3.4%. The clonotype was recovered from a man in his forties with acute or convalescent COVID-19. Sequences were obtained from peripheral blood. The V gene is TRBV7-9, the J gene TRBJ1-6, with 7 bases fitting TRBD1. CDR3 sequence reads: CASSSTGSSTLHF. CDR3 DNA sequence: TGTGCCAGCAGCTCGACAGGGTCGAGCACCCTCCACTTT. The entire variable domain, with the rest obtained from reference TRBV7-9 and TRBJ1-6, is as follows: DTGVSQNPRHKITKRGQNVTFRCDPISEHNRLYWYRQTLGQGPEFLTYFQNEAQLEKSRLLSDRFSAERPKGSFSTLEIQRTEQGDSAMYLCASSSTGSSTLHFGNGTRLTVT.